This T cell receptor beta chain was identified in a study of radiation and T cells in renal cell carcinoma. With respect to this clone: The antigen remains unidentified.

General observations from the study: In blood, top tumor clones expanded by 2 weeks, shrinking by 4.

The trim removed 6 bases at V and 5 bases at J, leaving 9 bases unmatched. The germline gives CDR1 ENHRY, CDR2 SYGVKD. This CDR3 spans 15 amino acids. Time point indicated: blood 2 weeks post-SBRT. The treatment is: 15 Gy SBRT to primary tumor, nephrectomy 4 weeks later. This renal cell carcinoma was of the clear cell type. Libraries were prepared by immunoSEQ multiplex PCR; TCRdb keeps only in-frame clonotypes and omits some of them. The sample consists of 70,000 to 100,000 clones, just over 85% of them appearing once. Here the sequenced sample was blood, taken from a patient whose treatment included radiotherapy and nephrectomy. The receptor was isolated from a woman aged 50 to 60 with renal cell carcinoma. V usage is TRBV10-3 and J usage is TRBJ2-7; 11 nucleotides line up with TRBD2. CDR3 amino acids: CAIRATSGSRHEQYF. CDR3 in DNA: TGTGCCATCAGGGCAACTAGCGGGAGTAGGCACGAGCAGTACTTC.